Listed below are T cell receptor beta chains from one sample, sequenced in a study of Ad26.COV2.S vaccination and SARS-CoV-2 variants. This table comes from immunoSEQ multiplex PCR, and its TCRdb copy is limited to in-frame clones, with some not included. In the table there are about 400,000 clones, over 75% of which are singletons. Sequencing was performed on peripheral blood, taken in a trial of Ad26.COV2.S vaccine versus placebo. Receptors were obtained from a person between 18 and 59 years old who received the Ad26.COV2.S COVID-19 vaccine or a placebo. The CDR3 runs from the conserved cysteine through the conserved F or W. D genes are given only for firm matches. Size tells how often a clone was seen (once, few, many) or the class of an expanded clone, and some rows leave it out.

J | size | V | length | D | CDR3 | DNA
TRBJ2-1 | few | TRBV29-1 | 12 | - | CSVGNRGGEQFF | TGCAGCGTGGGCAACAGGGGAGGCGAGCAGTTCTTC
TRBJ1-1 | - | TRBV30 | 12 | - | CAWSPGHTEAFF | TGTGCCTGGAGTCCGGGGCACACTGAAGCTTTCTTT
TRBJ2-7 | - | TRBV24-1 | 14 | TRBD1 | CATSDGTGPYEQYF | TGTGCCACCAGTGATGGGACAGGGCCCTACGAGCAGTACTTC
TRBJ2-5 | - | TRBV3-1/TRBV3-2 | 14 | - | CASRRTGSQETQYF | TGTGCCAGCAGGCGCACAGGGAGCCAGGAGACCCAGTACTTC
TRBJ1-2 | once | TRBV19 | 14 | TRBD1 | CASRLDRGDYGYTF | TGTGCCAGTAGGCTGGACAGGGGAGACTATGGCTACACCTTC
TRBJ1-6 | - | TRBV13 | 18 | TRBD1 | CASTNLGQGDSYNSPLHF | TGTGCCAGCACGAACCTGGGACAGGGGGACTCCTATAATTCACCCCTCCACTTT
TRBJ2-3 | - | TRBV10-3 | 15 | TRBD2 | CAIAFSAGSTDTQYF | TGTGCCATCGCTTTTTCAGCGGGGAGCACAGATACGCAGTATTTT
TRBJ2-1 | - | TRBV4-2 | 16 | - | CASSQDRLVSYNEQFF | TGTGCCAGCAGCCAAGATAGGCTAGTCTCCTACAATGAGCAGTTCTTC
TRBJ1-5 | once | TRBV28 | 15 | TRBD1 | CASRGGTGFSQPQHF | TGTGCCAGCAGAGGGGGGACAGGGTTTAGTCAGCCCCAGCATTTT
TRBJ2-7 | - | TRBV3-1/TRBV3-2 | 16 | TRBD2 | CASSQERAGGRHEQYF | TGTGCCAGCAGCCAAGAAAGGGCGGGAGGGCGGCACGAGCAGTACTTC
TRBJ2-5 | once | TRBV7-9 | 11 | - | CASSRSETQYF | TGTGCCAGCAGCCGTAGTGAGACCCAGTACTTC
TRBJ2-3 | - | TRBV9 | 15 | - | CASSVSYREGDTQYF | TGTGCCAGCAGCGTATCCTACCGGGAAGGAGATACGCAGTATTTT
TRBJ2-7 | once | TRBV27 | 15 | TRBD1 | CASRDRVGSGDEQYF | TGTGCCAGCAGGGACAGGGTGGGCAGTGGGGACGAGCAGTACTTC
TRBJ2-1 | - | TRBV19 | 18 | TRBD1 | CASSMDRGRLAAYNEQFF | TGTGCCAGTAGTATGGACAGGGGAAGGCTAGCGGCCTACAATGAGCAGTTCTTC
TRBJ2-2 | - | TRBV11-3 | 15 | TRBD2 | CASSLRGGVNGELFF | TGTGCCAGCAGCCTCCGCGGGGGGGTAAATGGGGAGCTGTTTTTT
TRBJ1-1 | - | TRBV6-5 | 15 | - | CASSYSIGANTEAFF | TGTGCCAGCAGTTACTCGATAGGGGCGAACACTGAAGCTTTCTTT
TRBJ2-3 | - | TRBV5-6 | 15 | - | CASSPERESTDTQYF | TGTGCCAGCAGCCCCGAGCGAGAGAGCACAGATACGCAGTATTTT
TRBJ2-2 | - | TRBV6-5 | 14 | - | CASRRDPDIGELFF | TGTGCCAGCAGGCGGGACCCGGATATCGGGGAGCTGTTTTTT
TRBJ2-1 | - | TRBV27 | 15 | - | CASSELSGPYNEQFF | TGTGCCAGCAGTGAACTTAGCGGTCCCTACAATGAGCAGTTCTTC
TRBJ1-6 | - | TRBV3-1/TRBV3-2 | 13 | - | CASSKTANSPLHF | TGTGCCAGCAGCAAGACAGCTAATTCACCCCTCCACTTT
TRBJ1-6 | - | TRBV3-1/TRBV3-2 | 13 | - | CASSQTTGFPLHF | TGTGCCAGCAGCCAAACGACAGGTTTCCCCCTCCACTTT
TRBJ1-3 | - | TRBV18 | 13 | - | CASSPPGGNTIYF | TGTGCCAGCTCACCACCGGGGGGAAACACCATATATTTT
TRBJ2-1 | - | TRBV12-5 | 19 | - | CASGGGQPFERDSYNEQFF | TGTGCTAGTGGTGGGGGACAGCCTTTCGAGCGGGACTCCTACAATGAGCAGTTCTTC
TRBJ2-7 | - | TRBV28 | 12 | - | CASSETEYEQYF | TGTGCCAGCAGTGAGACGGAATACGAGCAGTACTTC
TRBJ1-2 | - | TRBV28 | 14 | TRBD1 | CASQGTGKVYGYTF | TGTGCCAGCCAGGGGACAGGCAAGGTCTATGGCTACACCTTC
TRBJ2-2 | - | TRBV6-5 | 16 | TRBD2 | CASSYRRLAGDGELFF | TGTGCCAGCAGTTACCGCCGACTAGCGGGAGATGGGGAGCTGTTTTTT
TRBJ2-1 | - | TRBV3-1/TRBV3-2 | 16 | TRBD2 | CASSPPTSGIYNEQFF | TGTGCCAGCAGCCCCCCGACTAGCGGGATCTACAATGAGCAGTTCTTC
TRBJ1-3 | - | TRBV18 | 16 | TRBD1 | CASSPLGTATGNTIYF | TGTGCCAGCTCACCACTAGGGACAGCAACTGGAAACACCATATATTTT
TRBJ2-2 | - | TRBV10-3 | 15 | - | CAIRGTLSNTGELFF | TGTGCCATCAGGGGGACACTATCGAACACCGGGGAGCTGTTTTTT
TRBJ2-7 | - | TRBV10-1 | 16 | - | CASSETSGGQPYEQYF | TGCGCCAGCAGTGAGACCTCGGGCGGGCAGCCCTACGAGCAGTACTTC
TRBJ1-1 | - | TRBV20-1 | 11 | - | CSAPLGVEAFF | TGCAGTGCCCCTTTAGGGGTGGAAGCTTTCTTT
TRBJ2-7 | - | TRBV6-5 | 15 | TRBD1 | CASRPTRDRGYEQYF | TGTGCCAGCAGGCCCACGCGGGACAGGGGGTATGAGCAGTACTTC
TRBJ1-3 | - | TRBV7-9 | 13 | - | CASSLGLGNTIYF | TGTGCCAGCAGCTTAGGCCTTGGAAACACCATATATTTT
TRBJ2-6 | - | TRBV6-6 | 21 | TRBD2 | CASSRGGIPPEFGSGANVLTF | TGTGCCAGCAGTCGGGGGGGGATCCCCCCTGAGTTTGGCTCTGGGGCCAACGTCCTGACTTTC
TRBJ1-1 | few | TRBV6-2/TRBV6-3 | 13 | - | CASSLVHLTEAFF | TGTGCCAGCAGTTTGGTACATCTAACTGAAGCTTTCTTT
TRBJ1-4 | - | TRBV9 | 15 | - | CASAEGGSTNEKLFF | TGTGCCAGCGCAGAAGGGGGGTCAACTAATGAAAAACTGTTTTTT
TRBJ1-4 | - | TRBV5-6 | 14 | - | CASSLARAGEKLFF | TGTGCCAGCAGCTTGGCCAGGGCTGGAGAAAAACTGTTTTTT
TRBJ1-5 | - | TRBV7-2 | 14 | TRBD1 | CASSRDSRNQPQHF | TGTGCCAGCAGCCGGGACAGCCGCAATCAGCCCCAGCATTTT
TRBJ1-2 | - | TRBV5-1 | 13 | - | CASSQTYGDGYTF | TGCGCCAGCAGCCAGACGTACGGCGATGGCTACACCTTC
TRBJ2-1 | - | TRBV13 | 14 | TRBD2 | CASSGGTSGNEQFF | TGTGCCAGCAGCGGCGGGACTAGCGGGAATGAGCAGTTCTTC